The clone carrying this TCR beta chain showed up just once. The germline V and J ends were trimmed by 8 bases and 5 bases, with 15 bases remaining between them. This CDR3 has 13 residues. CDR1 and CDR2 (germline): MNHEY, SVGAGI. The data are from a study of blood T cell repertoires in COVID-19. Across the study: Material from acute and convalescent COVID-19 was sourced from the United States, Italy and Spain.

Across 24 US areas, participants ranged in age from about 18 to 90 years. In the original workflow: Estimates of nucleated cell counts were drawn from the amplification of reference gene primers. The assay was immunoSEQ multiplex PCR, and TCRdb's table has in-frame clones only and misses some. That table furnishes V, J and clone size, whereas the DNA furnished D and trimming. The sample holds about 480,000 clones, 87% seen once. The J gene is TRBJ1-1, the V gene TRBV6-5; perhaps TRBD1 as D (6 bases). The sample consisted of PBMCs or T cells enriched from blood (not recorded which). The receptor was derived from a young woman with acute COVID-19. CDR3 residues: CASHSQGVTEAFF. The CDR3, as DNA: TGTGCCAGCCACTCACAGGGTGTGACTGAAGCTTTCTTT.